The rows below give T cell receptor beta chains drawn from one sample of a study of regulatory T cells in long-lasting Graves disease. From the multiplex PCR reads, TCRdb called clonotypes with MiXCR, one entry per CDR3 protein. The data contain approximately 360,000 distinct CDR3 sequences, roughly 24% of them singletons. The sequenced sample was peripheral blood mononuclear cells (PBMCs), obtained when the disease was refractory, from a patient treated with antithyroid drugs. The receptors were sampled from a woman aged 40 to 50 with Graves disease. CDR3s include the opening cysteine and the closing phenylalanine or tryptophan. Each record gives: V gene, clone size, D gene, J gene, CDR3 DNA, CDR3 protein. A D gene is named only where the DNA matches it firmly. A clone size is listed for some rows: how often the clone was seen (once, few, many), or a class if it is expanded.

>TRBV5-1|few|NA|TRBJ2-4
TGCGCCAGCAGCTTGGACAGCCCCAAAAACATTCAGTACTTC
CASSLDSPKNIQYF
>TRBV28|many|TRBD2|TRBJ2-7
TGTGCCAGCAGACCGACTAGCGGTGGCTCCTACGAGCAGTACTTC
CASRPTSGGSYEQYF
>TRBV7-8|NA|NA|TRBJ1-5
TGTGCCAGCACCGAAGGGGGAAGCAATCAGCCCCAGCATTTT
CASTEGGSNQPQHF
>TRBV28|many|TRBD1|TRBJ1-5
TGTGCCAGCACCCAGGGGGCTGCTAATCAGCCCCAGCATTTT
CASTQGAANQPQHF
>TRBV28|many|NA|TRBJ1-6
TGTGCCAGCGTAAATAATTCACCCCTCCACTTT
CASVNNSPLHF
>TRBV5-1|many|NA|TRBJ1-1
TGCGCCAGCAGCTGGGGGGAGCGCACTGAAGCTTTCTTT
CASSWGERTEAFF
>TRBV25-1|NA|NA|TRBJ1-2
TGTGCCAGCAGTGAATCTGGAGGGGCTGGCTATGGCTACACCTTC
CASSESGGAGYGYTF
>TRBV24-1|many|NA|TRBJ1-1
TGTGCCACCAGTGATGGGGAGGCGGACACTGAAGCTTTCTTT
CATSDGEADTEAFF
>TRBV6-1|NA|NA|TRBJ2-2
TGTGCCAGCATCCCCCGGGGGTGGGGGGCGCCGAACACCGGGGAGCTGTTTTTT
CASIPRGWGAPNTGELFF
>TRBV3-1|NA|NA|TRBJ2-7
TGTGCCAGCAGCCCCGTAGGAGGACCCTACGAGCAGTACTTC
CASSPVGGPYEQYF
>TRBV11-2|few|NA|TRBJ1-1
TGTGCCAGCAGCCATCCAATCCCATCTCAGGGATTGAACACTGAAGCTTTCTTT
CASSHPIPSQGLNTEAFF
>TRBV28|many|NA|TRBJ1-4
TGTGCCAGCAGTTTACCCCGGTCGGGGTTGGAGGGTGAAAAACTGTTTTTT
CASSLPRSGLEGEKLFF
>TRBV30|few|NA|TRBJ1-1
TGTGCCTGGAGTGTCGGGGGCACTGAAGCTTTCTTT
CAWSVGGTEAFF
>TRBV5-4|NA|NA|TRBJ1-1
TGTGCCAGCAGCTTGGGGGTCAGGGTGAGCACTGAAGCTTTCTTT
CASSLGVRVSTEAFF
>TRBV29-1|many|TRBD2|TRBJ2-7
TGCAGCGTTGAAACGGGAGGTGGAGACGAGCAGTACTTC
CSVETGGGDEQYF
>TRBV6-2/TRBV6-3|NA|NA|TRBJ1-3
TGTACCAGCAGTTACTCGAGTCGCACTGGAAACACCATATATTTT
CTSSYSSRTGNTIYF
>TRBV5-6|few|NA|TRBJ2-7
TGTGCCAGCAGCGGCCTCGGGGAGCAGTACTTC
CASSGLGEQYF
>TRBV6-5|many|NA|TRBJ2-7
TGTGCCAGCAGTTACGGACCCGCCAGCTACGAGCAGTACTTC
CASSYGPASYEQYF